This section outlines one T cell receptor beta chain sequence together with its context. Its antigen remains unidentified. The TCR cDNA carried a universal primer site and UMIs from 5'RACE template switching. TCRdb recomputed calls from the 5' RACE reads with MiXCR, one row per CDR3 protein. The table records 200,000 to 300,000 distinct CDR3 sequences, over 10% of them present only once. This sample is part of a study of T cells after yellow fever vaccination. Study summary: Preparation of the low-cell-number fractions used SMART-Seq v4 Ultra Low Input. General study findings and limits: The secondary response was weaker but peaked faster, day 5 versus 15. At about 97% for CD4 and about 91% for CD8, most primary-vaccination clones showed up again after the booster.

CDR3 length: 14 residues. CDR1 is MDHEN and CDR2 is SYDVKM in the germline V gene. The V and J ends lost 11 bases and 4 bases, in that order; junction bases with no gene match: 8. The input for sequencing was CD4+ T cells sorted from PBMCs, taken 45 days after the yellow fever booster vaccination. The TCR sequence derives from a man between 25 and 39 years old who received the YFV17D yellow fever vaccine. The chain uses TRBV28 and TRBJ2-1; 10 nucleotides match TRBD2. CDR3 region: CAGGAGGQYNEQFF. The CDR3, as DNA: TGTGCCGGGGGAGCGGGAGGGCAATACAATGAGCAGTTCTTC.